The T cell receptor (beta chain) under discussion was sequenced for a study of a mutant IDH1 vaccine in newly diagnosed glioma. Study details: Treated patients comprised around 60% males and around 38% females, mean age roughly 44 years. Patients had received radiotherapy, temozolomide, or both previously, most receiving both.

Worth noting for this clone: Its antigen is still unknown.

Repertoires were generated with immunoSEQ multiplex PCR, while TCRdb's copy carries only in-frame clones and drops some. The table has some 21,000 clones, 84% seen once. The time point is: week 47, end of study. Each dose delivered 300 ug of mutant IDH1 20-mer peptide subcutaneously with imiquimod. There were eight vaccinations for patients, given in weeks 1, 3, 5, 7, 11, 15, 19 and 23. V was cut by 1 base and J by 6 bases, with 5 bases left in between. This CDR3 is built from 12 residues. CDR1 and CDR2 (germline): SGHAT, FQNNGV. The source material was PBMCs, sampled from a glioma patient whose treatment included an IDH1 peptide vaccine. The V call is TRBV11-2, the J call TRBJ2-3; D gene ambiguous. The clonotype comes from a man aged 40-49 years with glioma. CDR3 loop: CASSLGYDTQYF. DNA of the CDR3: TGTGCCAGCAGCTTAGGGTACGATACGCAGTATTTT.